These T cell receptor beta chains were read from a single sample in a study of PD-1 blockade in classical Hodgkin lymphoma. Some clones are missing from TCRdb's copy, which holds only in-frame ones; the method was immunoSEQ multiplex PCR. The sample has roughly 140,000 clones, under 85% seen once. Sequences were derived from peripheral blood mononuclear cells (PBMCs), sampled before the second cycle of nivolumab. The source of these receptors is a human donor with classical Hodgkin lymphoma. CDR3s include the opening cysteine and the closing phenylalanine or tryptophan. The order of the fields is clone size, D gene, J gene, V gene, CDR3 DNA, CDR3 protein. D genes are given only for firm matches. Size is omitted from some rows. Given values are once, few, many or a class for expanded clones.

clone_size: -; d_call: -; j_call: TRBJ1-1; v_call: TRBV18; cdr3_nt: TGTGCCAGCTCACAACAGAGACACGAAGCTTTCTTT; cdr3_aa: CASSQQRHEAFF
clone_size: -; d_call: TRBD2; j_call: TRBJ2-3; v_call: TRBV28; cdr3_nt: TGTGCCAGCGGGGAGGGAAGGACAGATACGCAGTATTTT; cdr3_aa: CASGEGRTDTQYF
clone_size: -; d_call: -; j_call: TRBJ1-1; v_call: TRBV7-2; cdr3_nt: TGTGCCAGCAGTTCCACGGGGCAGAACACTGAAGCTTTCTTT; cdr3_aa: CASSSTGQNTEAFF
clone_size: -; d_call: -; j_call: TRBJ1-4; v_call: TRBV7-9; cdr3_nt: TGTGCCAGCACCTGGAGTACAGGGAAGGGTGAAAAACTGTTTTTT; cdr3_aa: CASTWSTGKGEKLFF
clone_size: -; d_call: TRBD2; j_call: TRBJ2-7; v_call: TRBV7-6; cdr3_nt: TGTGCCAGCAGCGCGGGACTAGCGGGAGGGAAGTACTTC; cdr3_aa: CASSAGLAGGKYF
clone_size: -; d_call: TRBD1; j_call: TRBJ1-1; v_call: TRBV30; cdr3_nt: TGTGCCTGGAAAGCCTGGGACAGGGCAAACACTGAAGCTTTCTTT; cdr3_aa: CAWKAWDRANTEAFF
clone_size: -; d_call: -; j_call: TRBJ2-1; v_call: TRBV10-3; cdr3_nt: TGTGCCGCCCGGGACCAACTCTCCTACAATGAGCAGTTCTTC; cdr3_aa: CAARDQLSYNEQFF
clone_size: -; d_call: -; j_call: TRBJ1-2; v_call: TRBV6-6; cdr3_nt: TGTGCCAGCAGTTACTCAGTTACGTATGGCTACACCTTC; cdr3_aa: CASSYSVTYGYTF
clone_size: -; d_call: TRBD2; j_call: TRBJ2-1; v_call: TRBV7-2; cdr3_nt: TGTGCCAGCAGCTTAGATTCTAGCGGGGGGGCTGGTGAGCAGTTCTTC; cdr3_aa: CASSLDSSGGAGEQFF
clone_size: -; d_call: -; j_call: TRBJ2-3; v_call: TRBV21-1; cdr3_nt: TGTGCCAGCAGCAAAGCGCTTTCAGCGGGAGTACCGAATGGGAGGACGCAGTATTTT; cdr3_aa: CASSKALSAGVPNGRTQYF
clone_size: -; d_call: TRBD2; j_call: TRBJ2-7; v_call: TRBV7-9; cdr3_nt: TGTGCCAGCAGCCAGTCTGGCGGGAGGGGCGAGCAGTACTTC; cdr3_aa: CASSQSGGRGEQYF
clone_size: -; d_call: -; j_call: TRBJ1-3; v_call: TRBV7-8; cdr3_nt: TGTGCCAGCAGCTTAGTTTCAGGGCCCTCTGGAAACACCATATATTTT; cdr3_aa: CASSLVSGPSGNTIYF
clone_size: -; d_call: -; j_call: TRBJ2-5; v_call: TRBV28; cdr3_nt: TGTGCCAGCCAAAGAAAGGACTTTTGGTACCAAGAGACCCAGTACTTC; cdr3_aa: CASQRKDFWYQETQYF
clone_size: -; d_call: TRBD1; j_call: TRBJ1-1; v_call: TRBV7-6; cdr3_nt: TGTGCCAGCAGCTCGACAGGGGATCCGTATACTGAAGCTTTCTTT; cdr3_aa: CASSSTGDPYTEAFF
clone_size: -; d_call: -; j_call: TRBJ1-4; v_call: TRBV6-5; cdr3_nt: TGTGCCAGCAGGGGGACGTCTCCGATGGATGAAAAACTGTTTTTT; cdr3_aa: CASRGTSPMDEKLFF
clone_size: -; d_call: TRBD1; j_call: TRBJ1-5; v_call: TRBV4-2; cdr3_nt: TGTGCCAGCAGCTCACAGGGGAGCAATCAGCCCCAGCATTTT; cdr3_aa: CASSSQGSNQPQHF
clone_size: few; d_call: TRBD1; j_call: TRBJ2-7; v_call: TRBV10-3; cdr3_nt: TGTGCCATCAGTGAAACAGGGGGGAACGAGCAGTACTTC; cdr3_aa: CAISETGGNEQYF
clone_size: -; d_call: -; j_call: TRBJ1-1; v_call: TRBV18; cdr3_nt: TGTGCCAGCTCGGCCTCTACAGGGTTTTGGTCTTTCTTT; cdr3_aa: CASSASTGFWSFF
clone_size: -; d_call: -; j_call: TRBJ2-2; v_call: TRBV18; cdr3_nt: TGTGCCAGCTCACGGGCCGGGGCCACCGGGGAGCTGTTTTTT; cdr3_aa: CASSRAGATGELFF
clone_size: -; d_call: -; j_call: TRBJ1-2; v_call: TRBV25-1; cdr3_nt: TGTGCCAGCAGGGAGGACTATGGCTACACCTTC; cdr3_aa: CASREDYGYTF
clone_size: -; d_call: TRBD1; j_call: TRBJ2-7; v_call: TRBV28; cdr3_nt: TGTGCCAGCAGTGCCTACCGCGGACAGGGGGGATCCTACGAGCAGTACTTC; cdr3_aa: CASSAYRGQGGSYEQYF
clone_size: -; d_call: TRBD1; j_call: TRBJ2-1; v_call: TRBV7-2; cdr3_nt: TGTGCCACCGCACCAGGGGGCCGGCGGAATGAGCAGTTCTTC; cdr3_aa: CATAPGGRRNEQFF
clone_size: -; d_call: -; j_call: TRBJ1-5; v_call: TRBV2; cdr3_nt: TGTGCCAGCAGGTGGGGAAGCAATCAGCCCCAGCATTTT; cdr3_aa: CASRWGSNQPQHF
clone_size: -; d_call: TRBD1; j_call: TRBJ2-2; v_call: TRBV25-1; cdr3_nt: TGTGCCAGCAGTGAACCAGGGGGCACCGGGGAGCTGTTTTTT; cdr3_aa: CASSEPGGTGELFF
clone_size: -; d_call: -; j_call: TRBJ2-2; v_call: TRBV6-5; cdr3_nt: TGTGCCAGCAGTTACTCCGAGGCCACCGGGGAGCTGTTTTTT; cdr3_aa: CASSYSEATGELFF
clone_size: -; d_call: -; j_call: TRBJ1-3; v_call: TRBV19; cdr3_nt: TGTGCCAGTAGTATAGGCGGGGCCTCTGGAAACACCATATATTTT; cdr3_aa: CASSIGGASGNTIYF
clone_size: -; d_call: TRBD1; j_call: TRBJ1-2; v_call: TRBV6-5; cdr3_nt: TGTGCCAGCACCCGGACAGGGGGCTATGGCTACACCTTC; cdr3_aa: CASTRTGGYGYTF
clone_size: -; d_call: -; j_call: TRBJ2-3; v_call: TRBV18; cdr3_nt: TGTGCCAGCTCACCCCCGGACAGAGGTACGCAGTATTTT; cdr3_aa: CASSPPDRGTQYF
clone_size: -; d_call: -; j_call: TRBJ2-1; v_call: TRBV18; cdr3_nt: TGTGCCAGCTCAACGGACCTGGGGACCTACAATGAGCAGTTCTTC; cdr3_aa: CASSTDLGTYNEQFF
clone_size: -; d_call: TRBD2; j_call: TRBJ2-5; v_call: TRBV7-2; cdr3_nt: TGTGCCAGCAGCTTCGGCGGGGGGGCCGAGGAGACCCAGTACTTC; cdr3_aa: CASSFGGGAEETQYF
clone_size: once; d_call: -; j_call: TRBJ1-1; v_call: TRBV15; cdr3_nt: TGTGCCACCAGCCGAGGTCGACCGAGGGGCGGGGACACTGAAGCTTTCTTT; cdr3_aa: CATSRGRPRGGDTEAFF
clone_size: -; d_call: -; j_call: TRBJ2-1; v_call: TRBV14; cdr3_nt: TGTGCCAGCAGCCTCCCGGGAGCCTACAATGAGCAGTTCTTC; cdr3_aa: CASSLPGAYNEQFF
clone_size: -; d_call: -; j_call: TRBJ1-1; v_call: TRBV25-1; cdr3_nt: TGTGCCAGCAGTGTTAGGGGGGGAAGTACTGAAGCTTTCTTT; cdr3_aa: CASSVRGGSTEAFF
clone_size: few; d_call: -; j_call: TRBJ2-2; v_call: TRBV28; cdr3_nt: TGTGCCAGCGAGGAACTCGGGACCGGGGAGCTGTTTTTT; cdr3_aa: CASEELGTGELFF
clone_size: -; d_call: -; j_call: TRBJ1-5; v_call: TRBV19; cdr3_nt: TGTGCCAGTAGTACGGGACCGTTTAGCAATCAGCCCCAGCATTTT; cdr3_aa: CASSTGPFSNQPQHF
clone_size: -; d_call: -; j_call: TRBJ2-3; v_call: TRBV7-9; cdr3_nt: TGTGCCGGAGGTTGGGCAGGCACAGATACGCAGTATTTT; cdr3_aa: CAGGWAGTDTQYF
clone_size: -; d_call: -; j_call: TRBJ2-3; v_call: TRBV1; cdr3_nt: TGCACCAGCAGCCCCGCCCGGGACTCCTTCACAGATACGCAGTATTTT; cdr3_aa: CTSSPARDSFTDTQYF
clone_size: -; d_call: -; j_call: TRBJ2-6; v_call: TRBV7-2; cdr3_nt: TGTGCCAGCAGCTTACGAGGGACGCGGAGCTCTGGGGCCAACGTCCTGACTTTC; cdr3_aa: CASSLRGTRSSGANVLTF
clone_size: -; d_call: -; j_call: TRBJ2-5; v_call: TRBV11-3; cdr3_nt: TGTGCCAGCAGCTTAGGTGCCCTAGACCAAGAGACCCAGTACTTC; cdr3_aa: CASSLGALDQETQYF
clone_size: -; d_call: TRBD1; j_call: TRBJ1-2; v_call: TRBV19; cdr3_nt: TGTGCCAGTAGTATGTCCTCCGGGACAGGGAACTATGGCTACACCTTC; cdr3_aa: CASSMSSGTGNYGYTF
clone_size: -; d_call: TRBD1; j_call: TRBJ1-4; v_call: TRBV5-1; cdr3_nt: TGCGCCAGCAGCTGGGGACAGGGGAGGGAAAAACTGTTTTTT; cdr3_aa: CASSWGQGREKLFF
clone_size: -; d_call: -; j_call: TRBJ2-3; v_call: TRBV7-9; cdr3_nt: TGTGCCAGCAGCTTAGGATACACAGATACGCAGTATTTT; cdr3_aa: CASSLGYTDTQYF
clone_size: -; d_call: TRBD1; j_call: TRBJ1-2; v_call: TRBV7-8; cdr3_nt: TGTGCCAGCAGCTTAAGGACAGGGTTCTGGGGCTACACCTTC; cdr3_aa: CASSLRTGFWGYTF
clone_size: -; d_call: TRBD1; j_call: TRBJ2-7; v_call: TRBV5-5; cdr3_nt: TGTGCCAGCAGCCGGGACAGGGCCTACGAGCAGTACTTC; cdr3_aa: CASSRDRAYEQYF
clone_size: -; d_call: -; j_call: TRBJ1-3; v_call: TRBV10-3; cdr3_nt: TGTGCCATCAGCACCACCGGCTCTGGAAACACCATATATTTT; cdr3_aa: CAISTTGSGNTIYF
clone_size: -; d_call: TRBD1; j_call: TRBJ2-7; v_call: TRBV7-9; cdr3_nt: TGTGCCAGCAGCCGCCGGGACAGGGACTACGAGCAGTACTTC; cdr3_aa: CASSRRDRDYEQYF
clone_size: -; d_call: TRBD1; j_call: TRBJ2-5; v_call: TRBV7-6; cdr3_nt: TGTGCCAGCAGCCCACGGGACAGGGGGAAAGAGACCCAGTACTTC; cdr3_aa: CASSPRDRGKETQYF
clone_size: few; d_call: -; j_call: TRBJ1-2; v_call: TRBV11-2; cdr3_nt: TGTGCCAGCAGCTCCTTAAACTATGGCTACACCTTC; cdr3_aa: CASSSLNYGYTF
clone_size: once; d_call: -; j_call: TRBJ2-2; v_call: TRBV9; cdr3_nt: TGTGCCAGCAGCGAAAGAGGCCCGGGGAGAACCGGGGAGCTGTTTTTT; cdr3_aa: CASSERGPGRTGELFF
clone_size: -; d_call: -; j_call: TRBJ2-1; v_call: TRBV7-9; cdr3_nt: TGTGCCAGCAGCTCAATCCGGGACCCGGGAGACTACAATGAGCAGTTCTTC; cdr3_aa: CASSSIRDPGDYNEQFF
clone_size: -; d_call: TRBD1; j_call: TRBJ1-2; v_call: TRBV10-3; cdr3_nt: TGTGCCATCACCCTGGACAGGGGTTATGGCTACACCTTC; cdr3_aa: CAITLDRGYGYTF
clone_size: -; d_call: -; j_call: TRBJ1-2; v_call: TRBV15; cdr3_nt: TGTGCCACCAGCACCGATCACGGGTCCCTTGGCTATGGCTACACCTTC; cdr3_aa: CATSTDHGSLGYGYTF
clone_size: -; d_call: TRBD2; j_call: TRBJ2-7; v_call: TRBV19; cdr3_nt: TGTGCCAGTACCCCGACTAGCGGGGTCTACGAGCAGTACTTC; cdr3_aa: CASTPTSGVYEQYF
clone_size: many; d_call: TRBD1; j_call: TRBJ1-2; v_call: TRBV5-1; cdr3_nt: TGCGCCAGCAGCCCACAGGGGACCACCTCTATCGGCTACACCTTC; cdr3_aa: CASSPQGTTSIGYTF
clone_size: -; d_call: -; j_call: TRBJ1-5; v_call: TRBV28; cdr3_nt: TGTGCCAGCCACCTTAACAATCAGCCCCAGCATTTT; cdr3_aa: CASHLNNQPQHF
clone_size: -; d_call: -; j_call: TRBJ2-1; v_call: TRBV19; cdr3_nt: TGTGCCAGTAAAGGCCAGGGCTCCTACAATGAGCAGTTCTTC; cdr3_aa: CASKGQGSYNEQFF
clone_size: few; d_call: -; j_call: TRBJ1-5; v_call: TRBV2; cdr3_nt: TGTGCCAGCAGTTACGTGGGGCTGGGTCAGCCCCAGCATTTT; cdr3_aa: CASSYVGLGQPQHF
clone_size: -; d_call: -; j_call: TRBJ2-3; v_call: TRBV5-6; cdr3_nt: TGTGCCAGCAGACTAGGGGGCGGGGATGAGTATTTT; cdr3_aa: CASRLGGGDEYF
clone_size: -; d_call: -; j_call: TRBJ1-2; v_call: TRBV28; cdr3_nt: TGTGCCAGCATAGGTCAGGGCGGCTATGGCTACACCTTC; cdr3_aa: CASIGQGGYGYTF